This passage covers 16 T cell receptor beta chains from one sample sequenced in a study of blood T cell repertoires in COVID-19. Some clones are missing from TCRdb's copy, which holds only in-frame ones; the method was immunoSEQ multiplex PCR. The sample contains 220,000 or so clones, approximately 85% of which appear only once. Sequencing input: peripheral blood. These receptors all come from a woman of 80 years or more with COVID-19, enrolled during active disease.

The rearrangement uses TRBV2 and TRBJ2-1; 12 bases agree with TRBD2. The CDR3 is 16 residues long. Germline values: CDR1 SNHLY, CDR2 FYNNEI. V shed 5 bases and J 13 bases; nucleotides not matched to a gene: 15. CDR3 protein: CASSFYGSSGGADQFF. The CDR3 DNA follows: TGTGCCAGCAGTTTCTATGGTTCTAGCGGGGGGGCGGATCAGTTCTTC.

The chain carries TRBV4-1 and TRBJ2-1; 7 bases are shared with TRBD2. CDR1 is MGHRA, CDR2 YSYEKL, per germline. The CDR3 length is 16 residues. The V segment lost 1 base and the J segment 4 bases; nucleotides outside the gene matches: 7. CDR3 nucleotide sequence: TGCGCCAGCAGCCAAGGCCCTATGGGAGGGTACAATGAGCAGTTCTTC. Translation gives CASSQGPMGGYNEQFF.

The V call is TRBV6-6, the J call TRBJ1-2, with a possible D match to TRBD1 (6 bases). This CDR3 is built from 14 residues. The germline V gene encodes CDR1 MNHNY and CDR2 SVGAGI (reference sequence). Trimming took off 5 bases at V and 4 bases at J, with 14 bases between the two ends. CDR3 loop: CASSKLQGVYGYTF. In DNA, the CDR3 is TGTGCCAGCAGTAAATTACAGGGAGTCTATGGCTACACCTTC.

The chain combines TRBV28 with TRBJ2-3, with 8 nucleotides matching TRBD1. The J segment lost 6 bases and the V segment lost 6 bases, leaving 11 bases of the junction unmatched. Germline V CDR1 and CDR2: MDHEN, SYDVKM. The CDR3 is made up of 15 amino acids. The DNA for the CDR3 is TGTGCCAGCAGGGCGGACAGGGTGAGACGGGATACGCAGTATTTT. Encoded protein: CASRADRVRRDTQYF.

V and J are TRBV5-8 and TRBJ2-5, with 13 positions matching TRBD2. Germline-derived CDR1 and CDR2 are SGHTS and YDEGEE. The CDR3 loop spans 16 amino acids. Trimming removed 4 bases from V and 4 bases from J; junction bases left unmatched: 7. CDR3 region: CASSTSRLAGGETQYF. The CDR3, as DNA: TGTGCCAGCAGCACCTCGAGACTAGCGGGAGGAGAGACCCAGTACTTC.

The CDR3 protein is CTSSQYRGPPSGNTIYF. CDR3 nucleotide sequence: TGCACCAGCAGCCAGTACAGGGGGCCCCCCTCTGGAAACACCATATATTTT. V and J are TRBV1 and TRBJ1-3; the table's D call TRBD1 went unverified against the DNA. TRBV1 is annotated as a pseudogene. This CDR3 has 17 residues.

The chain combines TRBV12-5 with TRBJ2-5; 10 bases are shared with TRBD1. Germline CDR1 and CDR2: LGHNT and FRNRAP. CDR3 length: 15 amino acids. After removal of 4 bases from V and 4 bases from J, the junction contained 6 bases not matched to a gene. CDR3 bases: TGTGCTAGTGGTTCTGGGACAGGGGTGGGAGAGACCCAGTACTTC. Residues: CASGSGTGVGETQYF.

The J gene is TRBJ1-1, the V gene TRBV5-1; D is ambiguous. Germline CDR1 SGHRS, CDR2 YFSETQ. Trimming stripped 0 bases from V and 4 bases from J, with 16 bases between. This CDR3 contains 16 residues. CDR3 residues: CASSLDPGSLVTEAFF. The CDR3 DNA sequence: TGCGCCAGCAGCTTGGACCCCGGGTCCTTGGTCACTGAAGCTTTCTTT.

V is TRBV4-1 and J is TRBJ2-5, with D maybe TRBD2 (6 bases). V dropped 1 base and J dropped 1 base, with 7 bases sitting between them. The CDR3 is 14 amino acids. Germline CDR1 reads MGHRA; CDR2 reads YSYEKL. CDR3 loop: CASSQGGVQETQYF. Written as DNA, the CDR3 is TGCGCCAGCAGCCAAGGGGGGGTCCAAGAGACCCAGTACTTC.

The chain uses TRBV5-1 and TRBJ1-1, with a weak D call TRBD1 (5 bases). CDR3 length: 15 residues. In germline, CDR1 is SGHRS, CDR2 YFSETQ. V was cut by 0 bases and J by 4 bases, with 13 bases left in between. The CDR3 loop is CASSLGIGATTEAFF. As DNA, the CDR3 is TGCGCCAGCAGCTTGGGAATAGGGGCGACCACTGAAGCTTTCTTT. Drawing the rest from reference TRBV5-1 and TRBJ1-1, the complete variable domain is KAGVTQTPRYLIKTRGQQVTLSCSPISGHRSVSWYQQTPGQGLQFLFEYFSETQRNKGNFPGRFSGRQFSNSRSEMNVSTLELGDSALYLCASSLGIGATTEAFFGQGTRLTVV.

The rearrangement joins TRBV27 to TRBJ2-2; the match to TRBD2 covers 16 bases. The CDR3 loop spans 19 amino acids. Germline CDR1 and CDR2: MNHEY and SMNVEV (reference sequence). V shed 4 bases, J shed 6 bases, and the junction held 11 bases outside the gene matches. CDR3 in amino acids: CASSSNKGLAGGPSGELFF. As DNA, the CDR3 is TGTGCCAGCAGTTCAAATAAGGGACTAGCGGGAGGGCCTTCCGGGGAGCTGTTTTTT.

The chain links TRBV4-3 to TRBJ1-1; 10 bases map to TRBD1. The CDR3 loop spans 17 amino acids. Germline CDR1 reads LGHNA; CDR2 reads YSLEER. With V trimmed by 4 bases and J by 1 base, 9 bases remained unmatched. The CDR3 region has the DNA TGCGCCAGCAGCCGAGGACAGGGGGAGAGGGGGAACACTGAAGCTTTCTTT. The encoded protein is CASSRGQGERGNTEAFF.

CDR3 loop: CASSLGPGEKLFF. The CDR3 nucleotides are TGTGCCAGCAGCTTAGGTCCAGGGGAAAAACTGTTTTTT. This chain connects TRBV7-6 to TRBJ1-4, with TRBD1 as a possible D gene (5 bases). The V end lost 1 base, the J end lost 8 bases, and 8 bases lay between the germline ends. The CDR3 spans 13 residues. Looked up from germline, CDR1 is SGHVS and CDR2 is FNYEAQ.

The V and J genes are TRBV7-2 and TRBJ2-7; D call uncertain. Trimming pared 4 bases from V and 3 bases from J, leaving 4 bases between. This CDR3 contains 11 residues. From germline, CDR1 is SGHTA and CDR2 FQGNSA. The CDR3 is CASSSNYEQYF. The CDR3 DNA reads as TGTGCCAGCAGCTCCAACTACGAGCAGTACTTC.

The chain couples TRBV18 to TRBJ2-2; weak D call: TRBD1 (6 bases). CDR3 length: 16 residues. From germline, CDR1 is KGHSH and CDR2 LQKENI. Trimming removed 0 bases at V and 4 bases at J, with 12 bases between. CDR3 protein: CASSPPDSPRTGELFF. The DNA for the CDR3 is TGTGCCAGCTCACCACCGGACAGCCCACGCACCGGGGAGCTGTTTTTT.

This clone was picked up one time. The CDR3, as DNA: TGCAGTGAGTCCCGGCGGCAGACCCAGTACTTC. Translating gives CSESRRQTQYF. The chain employs TRBV20-1 and TRBJ2-5; D is unclear. The germline CDR1 and CDR2 sequences are DFQATT and SNEGSKA (reference sequence). This CDR3 region has 11 residues. V was trimmed by 7 bases and J by 6 bases, leaving 12 bases between them.